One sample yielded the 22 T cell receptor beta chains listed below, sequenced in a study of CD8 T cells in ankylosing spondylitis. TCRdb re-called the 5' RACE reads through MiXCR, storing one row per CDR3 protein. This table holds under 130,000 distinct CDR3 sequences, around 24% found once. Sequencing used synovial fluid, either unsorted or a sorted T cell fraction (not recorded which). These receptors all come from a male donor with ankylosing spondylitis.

CDR3 amino acids: CASSEPGGSSYNEQFF. The CDR3 DNA reads TGCGCCAGCAGTGAACCAGGGGGAAGCTCCTACAATGAGCAGTTCTTC. The chain recombines TRBV10-1 with TRBJ2-1; 7 bases fit TRBD1. V dropped 3 bases and J dropped 0; count of bases not matched to a gene: 5. Germline CDR1 is WNHNN and CDR2 is SYGVQD (reference sequence). This CDR3 region has 16 residues.

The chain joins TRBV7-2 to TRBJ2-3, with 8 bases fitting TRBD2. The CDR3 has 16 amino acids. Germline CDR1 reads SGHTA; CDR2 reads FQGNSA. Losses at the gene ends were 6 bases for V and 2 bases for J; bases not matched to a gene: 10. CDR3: CASRSGRGGYTDTQYF. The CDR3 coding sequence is TGTGCCAGCAGATCCGGGAGGGGCGGTTACACAGATACGCAGTATTTT.

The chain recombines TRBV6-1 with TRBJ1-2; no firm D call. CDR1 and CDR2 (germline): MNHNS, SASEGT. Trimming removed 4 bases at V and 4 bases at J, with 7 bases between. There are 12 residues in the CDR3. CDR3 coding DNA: TGTGCCAGCAGTGGCAGCGGCTATGGCTACACCTTC. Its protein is CASSGSGYGYTF.

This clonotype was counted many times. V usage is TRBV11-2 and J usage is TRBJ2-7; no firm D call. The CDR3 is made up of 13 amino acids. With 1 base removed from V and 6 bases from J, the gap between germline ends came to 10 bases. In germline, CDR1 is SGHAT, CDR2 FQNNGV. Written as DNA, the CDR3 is TGTGCCAGCAGCTTAGGCCTACTTGCCGAGCAGTACTTC. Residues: CASSLGLLAEQYF.

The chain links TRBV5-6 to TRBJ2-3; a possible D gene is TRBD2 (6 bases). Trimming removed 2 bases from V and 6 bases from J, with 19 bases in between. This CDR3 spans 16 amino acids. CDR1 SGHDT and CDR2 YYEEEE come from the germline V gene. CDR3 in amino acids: CASSFMDYSQEDTQYF. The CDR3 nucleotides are TGTGCCAGCAGCTTCATGGACTACAGCCAAGAGGATACGCAGTATTTT.

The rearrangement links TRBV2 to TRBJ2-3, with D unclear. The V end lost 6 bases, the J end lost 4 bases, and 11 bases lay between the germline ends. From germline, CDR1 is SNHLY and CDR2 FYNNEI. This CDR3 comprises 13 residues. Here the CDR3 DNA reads TGTGCCAGCAGCCTGGTAGGACCAGATACGCAGTATTTT. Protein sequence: CASSLVGPDTQYF. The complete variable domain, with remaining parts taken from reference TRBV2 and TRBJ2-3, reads EPEVTQTPSHQVTQMGQEVILRCVPISNHLYFYWYRQILGQKVEFLVSFYNNEISEKSEIFDDQFSVERPDGSNFTLKIRSTKLEDSAMYFCASSLVGPDTQYFGPGTRLTVL.

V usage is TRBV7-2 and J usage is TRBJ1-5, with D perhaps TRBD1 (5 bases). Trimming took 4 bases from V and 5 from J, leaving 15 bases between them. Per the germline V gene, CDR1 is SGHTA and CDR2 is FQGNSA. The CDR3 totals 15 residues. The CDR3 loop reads CASSSPAGVYQPQHF. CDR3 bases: TGTGCCAGCAGCTCCCCGGCGGGGGTGTATCAGCCCCAGCATTTT.

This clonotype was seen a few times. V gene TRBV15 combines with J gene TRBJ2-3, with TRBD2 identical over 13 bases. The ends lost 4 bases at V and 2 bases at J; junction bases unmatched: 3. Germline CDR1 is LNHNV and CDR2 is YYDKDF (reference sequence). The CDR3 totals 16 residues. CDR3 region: CATSKGLAGPTDTQYF. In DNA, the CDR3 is TGTGCCACCAGCAAGGGACTAGCGGGACCCACAGATACGCAGTATTTT.

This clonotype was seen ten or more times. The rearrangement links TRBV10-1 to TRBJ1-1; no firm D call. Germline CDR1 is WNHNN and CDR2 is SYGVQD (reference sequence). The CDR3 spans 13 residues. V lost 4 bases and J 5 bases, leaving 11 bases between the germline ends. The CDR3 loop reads CASSVGMGTEAFF. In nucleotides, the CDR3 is TGCGCCAGCAGTGTCGGGATGGGAACTGAAGCTTTCTTT.

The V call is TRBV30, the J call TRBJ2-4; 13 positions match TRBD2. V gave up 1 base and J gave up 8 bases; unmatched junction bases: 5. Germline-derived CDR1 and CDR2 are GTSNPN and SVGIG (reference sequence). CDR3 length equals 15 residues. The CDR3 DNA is TGTGCCTGGAGTGCCCCGGGACTAGCGGGACACATTCAGTACTTC. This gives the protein CAWSAPGLAGHIQYF.

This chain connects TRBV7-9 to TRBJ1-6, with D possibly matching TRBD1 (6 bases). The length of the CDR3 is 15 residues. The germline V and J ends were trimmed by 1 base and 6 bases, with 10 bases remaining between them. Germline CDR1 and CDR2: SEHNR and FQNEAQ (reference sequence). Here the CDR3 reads CASSLGAGANSPLHF. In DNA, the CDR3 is TGTGCCAGCAGCTTAGGGGCAGGGGCTAATTCACCCCTCCACTTT.

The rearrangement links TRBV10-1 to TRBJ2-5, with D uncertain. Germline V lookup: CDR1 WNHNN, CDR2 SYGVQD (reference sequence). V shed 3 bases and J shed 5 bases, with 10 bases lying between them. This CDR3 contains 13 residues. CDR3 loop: CASSDVSRETQYF. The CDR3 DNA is TGCGCCAGCAGTGATGTTAGTCGGGAGACCCAGTACTTC.

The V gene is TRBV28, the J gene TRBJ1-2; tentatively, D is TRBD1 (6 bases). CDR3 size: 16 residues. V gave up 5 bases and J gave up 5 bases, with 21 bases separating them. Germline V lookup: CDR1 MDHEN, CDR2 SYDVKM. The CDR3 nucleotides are TGTGCCAGCAGTCCCCACCTCCGGGACAAGCTTTATGGCTACACCTTC. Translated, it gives CASSPHLRDKLYGYTF.

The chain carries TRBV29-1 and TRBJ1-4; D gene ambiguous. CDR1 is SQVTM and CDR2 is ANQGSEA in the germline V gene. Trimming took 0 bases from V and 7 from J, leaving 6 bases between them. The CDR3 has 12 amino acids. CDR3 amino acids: CSVEDQVEKLFF. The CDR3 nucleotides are TGCAGCGTTGAAGATCAAGTTGAAAAACTGTTTTTT.

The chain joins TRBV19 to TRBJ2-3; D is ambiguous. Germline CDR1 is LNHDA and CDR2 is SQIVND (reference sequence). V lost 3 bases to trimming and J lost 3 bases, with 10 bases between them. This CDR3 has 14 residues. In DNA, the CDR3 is TGTGCCAGTAGTATGATAGAAAGGACAGATACGCAGTATTTT. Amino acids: CASSMIERTDTQYF.

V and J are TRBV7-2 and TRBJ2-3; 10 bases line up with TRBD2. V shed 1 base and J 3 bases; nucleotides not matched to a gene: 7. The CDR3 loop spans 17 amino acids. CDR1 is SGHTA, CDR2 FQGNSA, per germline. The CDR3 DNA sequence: TGTGCCAGCAGCTTAGGAAGCGGGAGGGGTTTAACAGATACGCAGTATTTT. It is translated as CASSLGSGRGLTDTQYF.

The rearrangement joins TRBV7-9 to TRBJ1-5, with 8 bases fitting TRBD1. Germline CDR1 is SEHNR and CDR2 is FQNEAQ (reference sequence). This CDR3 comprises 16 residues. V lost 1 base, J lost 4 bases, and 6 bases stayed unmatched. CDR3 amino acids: CASSLVGTGWNQPQHF. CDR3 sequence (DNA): TGTGCCAGCAGCTTAGTGGGGACAGGCTGGAATCAGCCCCAGCATTTT.

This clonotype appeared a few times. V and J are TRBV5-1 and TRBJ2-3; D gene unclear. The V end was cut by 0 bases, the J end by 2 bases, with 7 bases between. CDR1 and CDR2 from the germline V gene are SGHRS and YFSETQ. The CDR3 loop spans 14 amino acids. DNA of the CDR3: TGCGCCAGCAGCTTGGGACCAGCCACAGATACGCAGTATTTT. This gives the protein CASSLGPATDTQYF.

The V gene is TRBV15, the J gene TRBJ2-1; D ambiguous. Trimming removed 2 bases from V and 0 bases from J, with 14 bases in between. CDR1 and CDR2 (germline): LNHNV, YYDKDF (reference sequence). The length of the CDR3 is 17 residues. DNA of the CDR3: TGTGCCACCAGCAGACAAGCAGTAAAGAGCTCCTACAATGAGCAGTTCTTC. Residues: CATSRQAVKSSYNEQFF.

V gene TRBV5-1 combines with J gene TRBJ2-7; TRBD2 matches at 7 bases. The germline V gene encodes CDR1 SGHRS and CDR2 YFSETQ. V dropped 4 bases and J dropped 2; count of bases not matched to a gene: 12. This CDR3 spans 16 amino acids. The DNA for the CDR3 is TGCGCCAGCAGCGCCGGGGACTATCTACCACCCTACGAGCAGTACTTC. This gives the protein CASSAGDYLPPYEQYF.

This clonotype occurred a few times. CDR3 loop: CASSDRGASEQFF. CDR3 coding DNA: TGTGCCAGCAGCGATAGGGGGGCTAGTGAGCAGTTCTTC. This rearrangement joins TRBV7-9 to TRBJ2-1; D may correspond to TRBD1 or TRBD2 (6 bases each). The CDR3 spans 13 residues. Trimming pared 5 bases from V and 9 bases from J, leaving 14 bases between. In germline, CDR1 is SEHNR, CDR2 FQNEAQ (reference sequence).

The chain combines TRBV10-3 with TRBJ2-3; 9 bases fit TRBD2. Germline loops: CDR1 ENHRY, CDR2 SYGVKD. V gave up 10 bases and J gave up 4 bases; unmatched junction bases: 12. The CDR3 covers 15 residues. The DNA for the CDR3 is TGTGCCACCGTGGACCTTAGCGGGAGTTCAGATACGCAGTATTTT. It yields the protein CATVDLSGSSDTQYF.